This T cell receptor beta chain was retrieved from a study of cytomegalovirus exposure and HLA in healthy donors. Whole-study context: Roughly 85 million unique TCRs from HLA-typed donors made up an early data release. General observations from the study: The listing of roughly 160 TCR beta chains classed them as cytomegalovirus-associated. TCR beta sequences reportedly predicted the HLA-A and HLA-B alleles of most subjects accurately. Using the classifier, cytomegalovirus status was reportedly diagnosed with high specificity and sensitivity.

Note on this clone: What it recognizes is unknown.

The PCR had 60 Vbeta and 13 Jbeta primers. Measured with immunoSEQ multiplex PCR; TCRdb has only the in-frame clones, and not every one. The sample carries under 200,000 clones, 81% recorded once. The CDR3 has 13 residues. V lost 3 bases to trimming and J lost 3 bases, with 7 bases between them. Germline V gives CDR1 SGDLS, CDR2 YYNGEE. Source material: PBMCs. This chain links TRBV9 with TRBJ1-5; maybe TRBD1 (5 bases). The clonotype comes from a man aged 40-50 years in good health and CMV-seropositive. DNA for the CDR3: TGTGCCAGCAGCGAAGGGGCCAATCAGCCCCAGCATTTT. As protein: CASSEGANQPQHF.